This passage covers 16 T cell receptor beta chains from one sample sequenced in a study of T cell responses to AZD1222 COVID-19 vaccine. The protocol was immunoSEQ multiplex PCR, while the TCRdb copy is restricted to in-frame clones and leaves out a portion. The sample has approximately 67,000 clones; about 89% are singletons. The sequences come from peripheral blood, collected 28 days after the second AZD1222 dose. The receptors derive from an adult who received the AZD1222 COVID-19 vaccine.

The rearrangement joins TRBV6-5 to TRBJ2-3; D may be TRBD2 (5 bases). The V end was cut by 2 bases, the J end by 5 bases, with 11 bases between. The V gene's germline CDR1 is MNHEY and CDR2 SVGAGI. This CDR3 is built from 14 residues. DNA of the CDR3: TGTGCCAGCAGTTACGTCACTAGTGGAGATACGCAGTATTTT. The encoded protein is CASSYVTSGDTQYF.

The V and J genes are TRBV13 and TRBJ2-7, with D hard to call. Germline values: CDR1 PRHDT, CDR2 FYEKMQ (reference sequence). This CDR3 comprises 14 residues. The V end lost 4 bases, the J end lost 2 bases, and 12 bases lay between the germline ends. This CDR3 is CASSSLAPPYEQYF. The CDR3 bases are TGTGCCAGCAGCTCTTTAGCACCCCCCTACGAGCAGTACTTC.

The chain uses TRBV11-2 and TRBJ2-2; D uncertain. Looked up from germline, CDR1 is SGHAT and CDR2 is FQNNGV. The CDR3 runs 14 residues. Trimming pared 2 bases from V and 1 base from J, leaving 5 bases between. The CDR3, as DNA: TGTGCCAGCAGCTTATCTGGGAACACCGGGGAGCTGTTTTTT. Its translation: CASSLSGNTGELFF.

V and J are TRBV5-5 and TRBJ1-6; TRBD1 might be the D (5 bases). The CDR3 totals 16 residues. Germline assignment: CDR1 SGHKS and CDR2 YYEKEE (reference sequence). Deletions cut 2 bases from V and 1 base from J, with 10 bases between. The DNA for the CDR3 is TGTGCCAGCAGCTTATCGACAGCTTCCTATAATTCACCCCTCCACTTT. Protein sequence: CASSLSTASYNSPLHF.

V is TRBV19 and J is TRBJ1-6; the D gene is possibly TRBD1 (5 bases). Germline V gives CDR1 LNHDA, CDR2 SQIVND (reference sequence). Trimming cost V 3 bases and J 5 bases, with 11 bases left between them. The CDR3 sequence is 15 residues long. CDR3 protein: CASSIGGRDNSPLHF. In nucleotides, the CDR3 is TGTGCCAGTAGTATCGGGGGAAGGGATAATTCACCCCTCCACTTT.

The V call is TRBV6-1, the J call TRBJ2-7; D is undetermined. Trimming cost V 2 bases and J 2 bases, with 1 base left between them. CDR1 MNHNS and CDR2 SASEGT come from the germline V gene. The CDR3 consists of 11 residues. DNA for the CDR3: TGTGCCAGCAGTGAAACCTACGAGCAGTACTTC. It is translated as CASSETYEQYF.

This chain links TRBV19 with TRBJ1-4, with D tentatively TRBD1 (6 bases). Looked up from germline, CDR1 is LNHDA and CDR2 is SQIVND (reference sequence). V gave up 5 bases and J gave up 3 bases, with 10 bases separating them. The CDR3 is made up of 14 amino acids. This chain's CDR3 is CASSSRGPNEKLFF. The CDR3 bases are TGTGCCAGTAGTTCTCGGGGGCCTAATGAAAAACTGTTTTTT.

The V call is TRBV6-2 or TRBV6-3, the J call TRBJ2-7; D ambiguous. The V and J ends lost 4 bases and 3 bases respectively, with 16 bases between them. Germline CDR1 reads MNHEY; CDR2 reads SVGEGT. The CDR3 sequence is 15 residues long. The CDR3 protein is CASSFPGRADYEQYF. The DNA of the CDR3 is TGTGCCAGCAGTTTCCCCGGACGTGCCGACTACGAGCAGTACTTC.

J is TRBJ2-5 and V is TRBV7-2; no reliable D call. The germline gives CDR1 SGHTA, CDR2 FQGNSA. CDR3 length equals 13 residues. Trimming removed 1 base from V and 7 bases from J, with 10 bases in between. The CDR3 DNA is TGTGCCAGCAGCTTAGAAGTATCGGTGACCCAGTACTTC. Amino acid sequence: CASSLEVSVTQYF.

V and J are TRBV4-2 and TRBJ1-2; D unclear. The V end was cut by 0 bases, the J end by 8 bases, with 16 bases between. Germline V lookup: CDR1 LGHNA, CDR2 YNFKEQ. This CDR3 is 15 amino acids long. The CDR3 sequence is CASSQEFRVARGYTF. The CDR3 bases are TGTGCCAGCAGCCAAGAATTTCGGGTGGCGAGGGGCTACACCTTC.

V and J are TRBV5-6 and TRBJ2-3; possibly TRBD2 for D (6 bases). Trimming stripped 5 bases from V and 2 bases from J, with 18 bases between. The CDR3 loop spans 16 amino acids. Germline values: CDR1 SGHDT, CDR2 YYEEEE. CDR3 residues: CASSSLSWGLTDTQYF. The CDR3 region has the DNA TGTGCCAGCAGTTCACTCTCTTGGGGACTCACAGATACGCAGTATTTT.

The rearrangement links TRBV5-1 to TRBJ1-1; D perhaps matches TRBD1 (5 bases). This CDR3 has 12 amino acids. Per germline, CDR1 SGHRS and CDR2 YFSETQ. The V end was cut by 4 bases, the J end by 4 bases, with 8 bases between. This CDR3 is CASSLDSTEAFF. The CDR3, as DNA: TGCGCCAGCAGCCTAGACAGCACTGAAGCTTTCTTT.

The chain employs TRBV7-9 and TRBJ1-3, with 7 bases identical to TRBD1. Trimming removed 5 bases from V and 2 bases from J; junction bases left unmatched: 3. CDR3 length: 14 amino acids. In germline, CDR1 is SEHNR, CDR2 FQNEAQ (reference sequence). CDR3 in amino acids: CASSPGTAGNTIYF. DNA for the CDR3: TGTGCCAGCAGCCCAGGGACAGCTGGAAACACCATATATTTT.

This sequence joins TRBV4-1 and TRBJ1-6, with D tentatively TRBD1 (6 bases). Germline values: CDR1 MGHRA, CDR2 YSYEKL. The CDR3 contains 17 residues. Trimming removed 2 bases at V and 3 bases at J, with 14 bases between. Written as DNA, the CDR3 is TGCGCCAGCAGCCAACCACCGGGAGGGGGCTATAATTCACCCCTCCACTTT. Translating it yields CASSQPPGGGYNSPLHF.

The chain has TRBV28 and TRBJ2-7, with 8 bases identical to TRBD2. Losses at the gene ends were 7 bases for V and 2 bases for J; bases not matched to a gene: 7. The CDR3 contains 14 residues. Germline V lookup: CDR1 MDHEN, CDR2 SYDVKM. The CDR3 nucleotides read TGTGCCAGCACCCCACTAGCGGACACCTACGAGCAGTACTTC. Its protein is CASTPLADTYEQYF.

The chain combines TRBV27 with TRBJ1-5, with D tentatively TRBD1 (5 bases). Trimming took 5 bases from V and 3 from J, leaving 11 bases between them. The CDR3 spans 14 residues. Germline CDR1 is MNHEY and CDR2 is SMNVEV (reference sequence). CDR3 in amino acids: CASSLGGYNQPQHF. CDR3 bases: TGTGCCAGCAGTCTGGGGGGATACAATCAGCCCCAGCATTTT.